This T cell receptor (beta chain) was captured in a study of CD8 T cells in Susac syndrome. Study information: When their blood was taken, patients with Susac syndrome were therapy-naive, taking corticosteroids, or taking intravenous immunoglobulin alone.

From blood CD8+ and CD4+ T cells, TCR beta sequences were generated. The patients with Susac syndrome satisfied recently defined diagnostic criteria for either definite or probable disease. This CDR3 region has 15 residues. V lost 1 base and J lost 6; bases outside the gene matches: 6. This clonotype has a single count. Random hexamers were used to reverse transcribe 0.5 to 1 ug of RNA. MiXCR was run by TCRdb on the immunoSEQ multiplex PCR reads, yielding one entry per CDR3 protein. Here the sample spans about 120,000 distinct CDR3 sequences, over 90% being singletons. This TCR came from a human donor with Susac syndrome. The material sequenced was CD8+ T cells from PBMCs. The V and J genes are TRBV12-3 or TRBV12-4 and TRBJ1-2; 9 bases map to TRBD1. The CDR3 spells CASSLDRGLWNGYTF. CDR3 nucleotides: TGTGCCAGCAGTTTAGACAGGGGGCTGTGGAATGGCTACACCTTC.